This TCR beta chain was sequenced during a study of shared clonotypes between healthy human individuals. Looking at the study overall: CD4 naive and memory got three plates each, CD8 naive two, CD8 memory one.

The length of the CDR3 is 14 residues. Germline values: CDR1 LNHDA, CDR2 SQIVND (reference sequence). This clone was detected only once. An end of the junction differs from the germline gene, which may be a read error. 200 ng DNA, 30,000 to 35,000 T cell genomes, went into each sorted-subset replicate PCR. Only in-frame clones appear in the TCRdb table, and some are missing; sequencing was by immunoSEQ multiplex PCR. The data hold about 180,000 clones, with about 93% observed a single time. Both subsets, CD45RA+ naive and CD45RA-negative memory, were split from the CD4+ cells. The chain is built from TRBV19 and TRBJ2-3; TRBD1 is a possible D gene (5 bases). This clonotype was sampled from a woman aged 25 to 39 in good health. Sequencing used naive CD4+ T cells sorted from blood. Subset of the sample: CD45RA+ positively selected. The DNA for the CDR3 is TGTGCCAGTGGTATAGGGGCAGAAACAGATACGCAGTATTTT. Translated: CASGIGAETDTQYF. Full variable domain (remainder filled in from reference TRBV19 and TRBJ2-3): DGGITQSPKYLFRKEGQNVTLSCEQNLNHDAMYWYRQDPGQGLRLIYYSQIVNDFQKGDIAEGYSVSREKKESFPLTVTSAQKNPTAFYLCASGIGAETDTQYFGPGTRLTVL.